This TCR beta chain was sequenced for a study of blood T cell repertoires in COVID-19. The CDR3 is made up of 17 amino acids. CDR1 and CDR2 from the germline V gene are MDHEN and SYDVKM. Trimming removed 1 base at V and 0 bases at J, with 14 bases between. Living in 24 US areas, the participants were between 18 and 89 years of age. Cohort allocation depended upon clinical history that participants reported. Recovered participants had two consecutive negative NP/OP PCR tests, healthcare professional clearance, or symptom resolution. In the authors' methods: Quantification of nucleated cells was approximated via reference gene primer amplification. Here immunoSEQ multiplex PCR was the method, and the copy in TCRdb shows in-frame clones only, minus some. From that table come the V and J calls and clone size; the DNA was used to work out D and trimming. The sample lists 140,000 to 150,000 clones; 80% to 90% were seen once.

This chain joins TRBV28 and TRBJ2-3; D might be TRBD2 (6 bases). The specimen sequenced was PBMCs or T cells enriched from blood (not recorded which). The receptor's source is a man aged 45-65 years who had recovered from COVID-19. The CDR3 is CASSLLVRAGSTDTQYF. As DNA, the CDR3 is TGTGCCAGCAGTTTATTGGTCCGGGCGGGGAGCACAGATACGCAGTATTTT.